These 7 T cell receptor beta chains were sequenced from one sample in a study of radiotherapy plus CTLA-4 blockade in lung cancer. Sequencing used immunoSEQ multiplex PCR; TCRdb keeps in-frame clones, though not all of them. Here the sample spans some 94,000 clones, roughly 80% being singletons. The sequenced sample was peripheral blood, obtained from a patient treated with radiotherapy plus ipilimumab. These receptors were taken from a human donor with non-small cell lung cancer that progressed on radiotherapy plus ipilimumab.

This chain uses TRBV30 with TRBJ2-7; D remains ambiguous. V gave up 0 bases and J gave up 3 bases, with 15 bases separating them. This CDR3 has 15 amino acids. Germline V gene data show CDR1 as GTSNPN and CDR2 as SVGIG (reference sequence). The CDR3 coding sequence is TGTGCCTGGAGTGTAACGGGCCGGAAGCTCTACGAGCAGTACTTC. This codes for CAWSVTGRKLYEQYF.

V gene TRBV30 combines with J gene TRBJ2-1; no definite D call. V was shortened by 0 bases and J by 8 bases, with 11 bases between the two germline ends. There are 13 residues in the CDR3. The germline gives CDR1 GTSNPN, CDR2 SVGIG (reference sequence). The CDR3 sequence: CAWSVSGFDEQFF. The CDR3 region has the DNA TGTGCCTGGAGTGTTTCCGGGTTCGATGAGCAGTTCTTC. Combining the CDR3 with reference TRBV30 and TRBJ2-1 gives the whole variable domain SQTIHQWPATLVQPVGSPLSLECTVEGTSNPNLYWYRQAAGRGLQLLFYSVGIGQISSEVPQNLSASRPQDRQFILSSKKLLLSDSGFYLCAWSVSGFDEQFFGPGTRLTVL.

The rearrangement joins TRBV4-1 to TRBJ1-5; D may be TRBD1 (5 bases). Germline V CDR1 and CDR2: MGHRA, YSYEKL. V was shortened by 0 bases and J by 6 bases, with 12 bases between the two germline ends. The CDR3 is 15 amino acids. The CDR3 bases are TGCGCCAGCAGCCAAGATTGGGGAGGGGCTCAGCCCCAGCATTTT. Translating it yields CASSQDWGGAQPQHF.

The J gene is TRBJ2-1, the V gene TRBV5-1; a possible D gene is TRBD2 (6 bases). Trimming left V 4 bases short and J 5 bases short, with 13 bases between. Germline CDR1 is SGHRS and CDR2 is YFSETQ. This CDR3 comprises 14 residues. The CDR3 DNA is TGCGCCAGCAGCCCGGGGACTCCACACAATGAGCAGTTCTTC. Amino acids: CASSPGTPHNEQFF.

The chain joins TRBV5-4 to TRBJ1-3, with D unresolved. This CDR3 spans 13 amino acids. Germline V gene lookup returns CDR1 SGHNT and CDR2 YYREEE (reference sequence). V gave up 2 bases and J gave up 1 base, with 4 bases separating them. CDR3 in DNA: TGTGCCAGCAGCTTAGGTTCTGGAAACACCATATATTTT. Amino acids: CASSLGSGNTIYF.

The V gene is TRBV19, the J gene TRBJ1-1; the D is unclear. Germline V CDR1 and CDR2: LNHDA, SQIVND (reference sequence). This CDR3 spans 13 amino acids. Trimming left V 4 bases short and J 6 bases short, with 12 bases between. The CDR3 region has the DNA TGTGCCAGTAGTACGCAGAGGAGGGCTGAAGCTTTCTTT. It encodes CASSTQRRAEAFF.

The genes are TRBV28 and TRBJ1-2, with 12 nucleotides matching TRBD1. The germline gives CDR1 MDHEN, CDR2 SYDVKM. This CDR3 is 15 amino acids long. The V segment lost 6 bases and the J segment 7 bases; nucleotides outside the gene matches: 9. DNA of the CDR3: TGTGCCAGCAGCTCACCGGGACAGGGGGCCGGTGGCTACACCTTC. It yields the protein CASSSPGQGAGGYTF.